These T cell receptor beta chains were read from a single sample in a study of cytomegalovirus exposure and HLA in healthy donors. Profiled with immunoSEQ multiplex PCR; TCRdb holds only in-frame clones, not every one. The sample consists of roughly 150,000 clones, over 70% of them appearing once. The specimen was PBMCs. These receptors were taken from a male donor in good health and CMV-seronegative. CDR3s include the opening cysteine and the closing phenylalanine or tryptophan. D genes are given only for firm matches. Clone size is not always given. Where it is, it says once, few, many or a class for expanded clones.

CDR3nt: TGTGCCAGCAGTTTTCAGGACAGGACAGACGAGCAGTACTTC; CDR3aa: CASSFQDRTDEQYF; abundance: NA; j_gene: TRBJ2-7; v_gene: TRBV28; d_gene: TRBD1
CDR3nt: TGTGCCAGCAGCTTGGGGGTCGGCGGGGAGCAGTACTTC; CDR3aa: CASSLGVGGEQYF; abundance: NA; j_gene: TRBJ2-7; v_gene: TRBV5-4; d_gene: NA
CDR3nt: TGTGCCAGCAGCTTGAGAGGATACGAGACCCAGTACTTC; CDR3aa: CASSLRGYETQYF; abundance: NA; j_gene: TRBJ2-5; v_gene: TRBV5-6; d_gene: NA
CDR3nt: TGTGCCAGCAGCCTCTCACTGGGGGGGGACACAGATACGCAGTATTTT; CDR3aa: CASSLSLGGDTDTQYF; abundance: NA; j_gene: TRBJ2-3; v_gene: TRBV7-9; d_gene: TRBD2
CDR3nt: TGTGCCAGCAGGGGAGGGTCCACAGATACGCAGTATTTT; CDR3aa: CASRGGSTDTQYF; abundance: once; j_gene: TRBJ2-3; v_gene: TRBV7-6; d_gene: TRBD2
CDR3nt: TGTGCCAGCAGTGAAACCGACGGCCTCGGGGGTAATGAAAAACTGTTTTTT; CDR3aa: CASSETDGLGGNEKLFF; abundance: NA; j_gene: TRBJ1-4; v_gene: TRBV6-1; d_gene: NA
CDR3nt: TGTGCCAGCAAGGGGGTTGGCGGGACTAGTGTGACCCAGTACTTC; CDR3aa: CASKGVGGTSVTQYF; abundance: NA; j_gene: TRBJ2-5; v_gene: TRBV2; d_gene: TRBD2
CDR3nt: TGTGCCACCGGCAGAGAGGCACTAGCGGGACGGCCAGATACGCAGTATTTT; CDR3aa: CATGREALAGRPDTQYF; abundance: NA; j_gene: TRBJ2-3; v_gene: TRBV15; d_gene: TRBD2
CDR3nt: TGTGCCAGCAGCTTAGACCCACGGTCCTACAATGAGCAGTTCTTC; CDR3aa: CASSLDPRSYNEQFF; abundance: NA; j_gene: TRBJ2-1; v_gene: TRBV11-3; d_gene: NA
CDR3nt: TGTGCCAGCAGCCGTCTAGCGGGAGGGAACAATGAGCAGTTCTTC; CDR3aa: CASSRLAGGNNEQFF; abundance: few; j_gene: TRBJ2-1; v_gene: TRBV5-4; d_gene: TRBD2
CDR3nt: TGTGCCAGCAGTTCAGTGATTGAAGCTTTCTTT; CDR3aa: CASSSVIEAFF; abundance: NA; j_gene: TRBJ1-1; v_gene: TRBV11-2; d_gene: NA
CDR3nt: TGTGCCAGCGAGACGGGTCCGGGACAGGGGTTCCATGAGCAGTTCTTC; CDR3aa: CASETGPGQGFHEQFF; abundance: NA; j_gene: TRBJ2-1; v_gene: TRBV6-6; d_gene: TRBD1
CDR3nt: TGTGCCAGCAGTTACGGGAGGAACGAGCAGTACTTC; CDR3aa: CASSYGRNEQYF; abundance: NA; j_gene: TRBJ2-7; v_gene: TRBV28; d_gene: TRBD2
CDR3nt: TGTGCCAGCAGCCCCCCGCCGGGACAGGGGGTGTACGAGCAGTACTTC; CDR3aa: CASSPPPGQGVYEQYF; abundance: NA; j_gene: TRBJ2-7; v_gene: TRBV5-6; d_gene: TRBD1
CDR3nt: TGTGCCACCAGGGTCGACAGGGGTGGCAATCAGCCCCAGCATTTT; CDR3aa: CATRVDRGGNQPQHF; abundance: NA; j_gene: TRBJ1-5; v_gene: TRBV15; d_gene: TRBD1
CDR3nt: TGTGCCAGCAGCTTGGGACAGGGGGTTTTAACTGGGGCCAACGTCCTGACTTTC; CDR3aa: CASSLGQGVLTGANVLTF; abundance: NA; j_gene: TRBJ2-6; v_gene: TRBV7-9; d_gene: TRBD1
CDR3nt: TGCGCCAGCAGCTTTCCACGGTCTTCCTACAATGAGCAGTTCTTC; CDR3aa: CASSFPRSSYNEQFF; abundance: NA; j_gene: TRBJ2-1; v_gene: TRBV4-1; d_gene: NA
CDR3nt: TGCGCCAGCAGCTTGCTTGGGCGAATGAACACTGAAGCTTTCTTT; CDR3aa: CASSLLGRMNTEAFF; abundance: NA; j_gene: TRBJ1-1; v_gene: TRBV5-1; d_gene: NA
CDR3nt: TGTGCCAGCAGGCCCCGGGTGGCAGGGGGCACCGGGGAGCTGTTTTTT; CDR3aa: CASRPRVAGGTGELFF; abundance: once; j_gene: TRBJ2-2; v_gene: TRBV2; d_gene: TRBD1
CDR3nt: TGTGCCAGCAAGCGGGGGGCCTTACAAGAGACCCAGTACTTC; CDR3aa: CASKRGALQETQYF; abundance: once; j_gene: TRBJ2-5; v_gene: TRBV6-5; d_gene: TRBD2
CDR3nt: TGTGCCAGCAGTTCTATTCGGGGGTTTTCCTACGAGCAGTACTTC; CDR3aa: CASSSIRGFSYEQYF; abundance: NA; j_gene: TRBJ2-7; v_gene: TRBV6-5; d_gene: NA
CDR3nt: TGTGCCAGCAGCGAGAGGGGACTAGCGGGAGGGCCCTCCTACGAGCAGTACTTC; CDR3aa: CASSERGLAGGPSYEQYF; abundance: NA; j_gene: TRBJ2-7; v_gene: TRBV9; d_gene: TRBD2
CDR3nt: TGTGCCAGCTCACCCCCTACGGTCTACGAGCAGTACTTC; CDR3aa: CASSPPTVYEQYF; abundance: NA; j_gene: TRBJ2-7; v_gene: TRBV18; d_gene: NA
CDR3nt: TGTGCCAGCAGGACAGGCGCCCGCTATGGCTACACCTTC; CDR3aa: CASRTGARYGYTF; abundance: NA; j_gene: TRBJ1-2; v_gene: TRBV19; d_gene: TRBD1
CDR3nt: TGTGCCAGCAGCTTAGGGTCGCCGGGAGTTTTCAATGAGCAGTTCTTC; CDR3aa: CASSLGSPGVFNEQFF; abundance: NA; j_gene: TRBJ2-1; v_gene: TRBV11-2; d_gene: NA
CDR3nt: TGTGCCACCAGCAGAGTGGCAGGGTTCCGTCTATTCTCTGGAAACACCATATATTTT; CDR3aa: CATSRVAGFRLFSGNTIYF; abundance: NA; j_gene: TRBJ1-3; v_gene: TRBV15; d_gene: NA
CDR3nt: TGTGCCTGGTCACGGCGGACTGAAGCTTTCTTT; CDR3aa: CAWSRRTEAFF; abundance: NA; j_gene: TRBJ1-1; v_gene: TRBV30; d_gene: NA
CDR3nt: TGTGCCAGCAGTGAAGGGGGGGGGCGGTCCTACAATGAGCAGTTCTTC; CDR3aa: CASSEGGGRSYNEQFF; abundance: once; j_gene: TRBJ2-1; v_gene: TRBV2; d_gene: NA
CDR3nt: TGTGCCAGCAGCGTAGAGGGACAGGGGGCCCGGAACACCGGGGAGCTGTTTTTT; CDR3aa: CASSVEGQGARNTGELFF; abundance: NA; j_gene: TRBJ2-2; v_gene: TRBV9; d_gene: TRBD1
CDR3nt: TGTGCCAGAAACCCTACCAGGGGGCCAGAGACCCAGTACTTC; CDR3aa: CARNPTRGPETQYF; abundance: NA; j_gene: TRBJ2-5; v_gene: TRBV5-3; d_gene: TRBD1
CDR3nt: TGTGCCAGCACCACTATGGGGGGACAGATCACAGATACGCAGTATTTT; CDR3aa: CASTTMGGQITDTQYF; abundance: NA; j_gene: TRBJ2-3; v_gene: TRBV13; d_gene: NA
CDR3nt: TGTGCCAGCAGTTTAAGTCCCGGGACAGGGGCCGGGGAGCTGTTTTTT; CDR3aa: CASSLSPGTGAGELFF; abundance: NA; j_gene: TRBJ2-2; v_gene: TRBV27; d_gene: TRBD1
CDR3nt: TGTGCCAGCAGTTTGCCGCAGGGGGCCTATACGCAGTATTTT; CDR3aa: CASSLPQGAYTQYF; abundance: NA; j_gene: TRBJ2-3; v_gene: TRBV28; d_gene: TRBD1
CDR3nt: TGCAGCGTGGAGACAGGGAACTATGGCTACACCTTC; CDR3aa: CSVETGNYGYTF; abundance: NA; j_gene: TRBJ1-2; v_gene: TRBV29-1; d_gene: TRBD1
CDR3nt: TGTGCCAGCACCCCCGGTAGTCGGCAGGGGAATTCACCCCTCCACTTT; CDR3aa: CASTPGSRQGNSPLHF; abundance: few; j_gene: TRBJ1-6; v_gene: TRBV5-4; d_gene: NA
CDR3nt: TGTGCCAGCAGTTCCACCCCCTACCGGACAGGCAGGTACGAGCAGTACTTC; CDR3aa: CASSSTPYRTGRYEQYF; abundance: NA; j_gene: TRBJ2-7; v_gene: TRBV28; d_gene: TRBD1
CDR3nt: TGTTCCAGCAGCGAGAGGGTAGCGGCCCCAGGGGAGCAGTACTTC; CDR3aa: CSSSERVAAPGEQYF; abundance: NA; j_gene: TRBJ2-7; v_gene: TRBV7-9; d_gene: NA
CDR3nt: TGTGCCAGCAGCGTAGGGGGGGACCTTAATCAGCCCCAGCATTTT; CDR3aa: CASSVGGDLNQPQHF; abundance: few; j_gene: TRBJ1-5; v_gene: TRBV9; d_gene: NA
CDR3nt: TGTGCCAGCAGCCATGGGGACAATCCCTACGAGCAGTACTTC; CDR3aa: CASSHGDNPYEQYF; abundance: few; j_gene: TRBJ2-7; v_gene: TRBV7-9; d_gene: NA
CDR3nt: TGTGCCAGCAGCTATAACAGGGGTACTGAAGCTTTCTTT; CDR3aa: CASSYNRGTEAFF; abundance: NA; j_gene: TRBJ1-1; v_gene: TRBV7-2; d_gene: TRBD1
CDR3nt: TGTGCCAGCAGCTTGGAACAGAGACAAGAGACCCAGTACTTC; CDR3aa: CASSLEQRQETQYF; abundance: once; j_gene: TRBJ2-5; v_gene: TRBV11-1; d_gene: NA
CDR3nt: TGTGCCAGTAGTCCAGGGACAGGCTACGAGCAGTACTTC; CDR3aa: CASSPGTGYEQYF; abundance: NA; j_gene: TRBJ2-7; v_gene: TRBV19; d_gene: TRBD1
CDR3nt: TGTGCCAGCAGCTCCGGAGCGGGGTACACAGATACGCAGTATTTT; CDR3aa: CASSSGAGYTDTQYF; abundance: NA; j_gene: TRBJ2-3; v_gene: TRBV7-3; d_gene: TRBD2
CDR3nt: TGTGCCAGCAGTTACAGCCATGCGGGATCCTACGAGCAGTACTTC; CDR3aa: CASSYSHAGSYEQYF; abundance: NA; j_gene: TRBJ2-7; v_gene: TRBV6-5; d_gene: NA
CDR3nt: TGTGCCAGCAGTCTAGGGAGACCCACAGATACGCAGTATTTT; CDR3aa: CASSLGRPTDTQYF; abundance: NA; j_gene: TRBJ2-3; v_gene: TRBV27; d_gene: NA
CDR3nt: TGCAGCGTTGGCGGGGGGGAAGATACGCAGTATTTT; CDR3aa: CSVGGGEDTQYF; abundance: NA; j_gene: TRBJ2-3; v_gene: TRBV29-1; d_gene: TRBD2
CDR3nt: TGTGCCAGCTCACCACCGGGCAGGGGGCCCTCCTACGAGCAGTACTTC; CDR3aa: CASSPPGRGPSYEQYF; abundance: NA; j_gene: TRBJ2-7; v_gene: TRBV18; d_gene: TRBD1
CDR3nt: TGCGCCAGCAGCCTCACCGGGACTAGCTATCTCGAGCAGTACTTC; CDR3aa: CASSLTGTSYLEQYF; abundance: NA; j_gene: TRBJ2-7; v_gene: TRBV5-1; d_gene: TRBD2
CDR3nt: TGCGCCAGCAGCTCGGACAGGGCGGGAGAAAAACTGTTTTTT; CDR3aa: CASSSDRAGEKLFF; abundance: NA; j_gene: TRBJ1-4; v_gene: TRBV5-1; d_gene: TRBD1
CDR3nt: TGTGCCAGCAGTTACTCGGGAGCCGGCTACGAGCAGTACTTC; CDR3aa: CASSYSGAGYEQYF; abundance: NA; j_gene: TRBJ2-7; v_gene: TRBV6-6; d_gene: NA
CDR3nt: TGTGCCAGCAGTTTGGGAGGGGGAGTGACCTACGAGCAGTACTTC; CDR3aa: CASSLGGGVTYEQYF; abundance: NA; j_gene: TRBJ2-7; v_gene: TRBV7-2; d_gene: NA
CDR3nt: TGTGCCACCAGCGTAGGGGGCAATCAGCCCCAGCATTTT; CDR3aa: CATSVGGNQPQHF; abundance: NA; j_gene: TRBJ1-5; v_gene: TRBV15; d_gene: NA
CDR3nt: TGCAGCGCTGGTAAAGGACAGGGGGCAGATACGCAGTATTTT; CDR3aa: CSAGKGQGADTQYF; abundance: NA; j_gene: TRBJ2-3; v_gene: TRBV29-1; d_gene: TRBD1
CDR3nt: TGTGCCAGCAGTCCCCCGGAGGGGGCGCATCATTACGAGCAGTACTTC; CDR3aa: CASSPPEGAHHYEQYF; abundance: few; j_gene: TRBJ2-7; v_gene: TRBV28; d_gene: NA
CDR3nt: TGTGCCAGCAGCCAGCCGACAGCCTCCTACGAGCAGTACTTC; CDR3aa: CASSQPTASYEQYF; abundance: NA; j_gene: TRBJ2-7; v_gene: TRBV14; d_gene: NA
CDR3nt: TGTGCCAGCAGTGAAGTGGGCAGGGTAGGGGATGAGCAGTTCTTC; CDR3aa: CASSEVGRVGDEQFF; abundance: NA; j_gene: TRBJ2-1; v_gene: TRBV6-1; d_gene: NA
CDR3nt: TGTGCCAGCAAGGACAGGTTCGCAACTAATGAAAAACTGTTTTTT; CDR3aa: CASKDRFATNEKLFF; abundance: few; j_gene: TRBJ1-4; v_gene: TRBV2; d_gene: TRBD1
CDR3nt: TGTGCCAGCAGCTTAGTGGGGGGTAGTGGTGAAAAACTGTTTTTT; CDR3aa: CASSLVGGSGEKLFF; abundance: NA; j_gene: TRBJ1-4; v_gene: TRBV7-9; d_gene: NA
CDR3nt: TGTGCCAGCAGTTACGAGGGCGGGTTGACTAACTATGGCTACACCTTC; CDR3aa: CASSYEGGLTNYGYTF; abundance: NA; j_gene: TRBJ1-2; v_gene: TRBV6-6; d_gene: NA
CDR3nt: TGCAGCGTTAAGGCAAACAGGGGGCGGCGAGAGGAGACCCAGTACTTC; CDR3aa: CSVKANRGRREETQYF; abundance: few; j_gene: TRBJ2-5; v_gene: TRBV29-1; d_gene: TRBD1